This TCR beta chain derives from a study of cytomegalovirus exposure and HLA in healthy donors. CDR1 and CDR2 (germline): SGHTA, FQGTGA. The trim removed 5 bases at V and 5 bases at J, leaving 14 bases unmatched. The CDR3 spans 16 residues. Overall study findings and caveats: Later on, a genetic analysis was performed. It linked a missense variant in DCLRE1C with V- and J-gene trimming of TCR beta. Under in vitro conditions, a few CMV-associated chains were confirmed as specific for CMV antigens.

In the PCR, 60 Vbeta and 13 Jbeta primers were used. Repertoires were generated with immunoSEQ multiplex PCR, while TCRdb's copy carries only in-frame clones and drops some. Of 85,000 to 100,000 clones detected, 60% to 85% appear once; the ten largest clones hold 6.5% to 8%. Turning to this clone: Its antigen is not identified.

The clonotype was recovered from a man aged 45-65 years in good health and CMV-seropositive. The sequencing input was PBMCs. The genes are TRBV7-3 and TRBJ2-5, with 7 bases aligning to TRBD2. CDR3 protein: CASSPRGGGGMETQYF. The CDR3, as DNA: TGTGCCAGCAGCCCTCGGGGCGGGGGAGGGATGGAGACCCAGTACTTC.